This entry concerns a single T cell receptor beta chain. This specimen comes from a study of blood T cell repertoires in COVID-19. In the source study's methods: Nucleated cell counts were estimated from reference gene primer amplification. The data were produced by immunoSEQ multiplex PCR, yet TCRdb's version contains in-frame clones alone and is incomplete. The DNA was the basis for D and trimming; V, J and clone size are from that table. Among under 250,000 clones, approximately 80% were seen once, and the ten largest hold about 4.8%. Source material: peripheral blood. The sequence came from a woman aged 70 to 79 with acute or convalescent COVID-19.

Here the CDR3 reads CASSEDRVNTEAFF. The CDR3 DNA sequence: TGTGCCAGCAGTGAAGACAGAGTGAACACTGAAGCTTTCTTT. This sequence joins TRBV2 and TRBJ1-1; D gene unclear. Trimming pared 1 base from V and 0 bases from J, leaving 6 bases between. This CDR3 region has 14 residues. CDR1 is SNHLY and CDR2 is FYNNEI in the germline V gene.